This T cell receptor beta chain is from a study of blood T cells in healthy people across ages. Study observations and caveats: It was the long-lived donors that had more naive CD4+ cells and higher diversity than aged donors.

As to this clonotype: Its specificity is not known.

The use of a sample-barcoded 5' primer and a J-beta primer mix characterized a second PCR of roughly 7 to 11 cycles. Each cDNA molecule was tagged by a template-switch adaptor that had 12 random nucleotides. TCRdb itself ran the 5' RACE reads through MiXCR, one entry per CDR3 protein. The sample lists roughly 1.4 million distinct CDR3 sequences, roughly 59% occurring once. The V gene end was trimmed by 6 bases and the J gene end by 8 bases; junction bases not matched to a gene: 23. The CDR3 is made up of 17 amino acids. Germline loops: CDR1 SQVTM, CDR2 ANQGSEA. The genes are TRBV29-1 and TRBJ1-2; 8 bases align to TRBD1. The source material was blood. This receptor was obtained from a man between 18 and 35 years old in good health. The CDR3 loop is CSVPRGGQGAFASGYTF. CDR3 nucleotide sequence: TGCAGCGTCCCCCGGGGTGGGCAGGGGGCGTTTGCTAGCGGCTACACCTTC.